This TCR beta chain originates from a study of cytomegalovirus exposure and HLA in healthy donors. Study-wide results and caveats: Later analysis found that TCR beta chains associated with HLA were more clonally expanded than other, equally common chains. Productive status was seen about 90% or about 30% of the time for most TCR beta V segments in an earlier analysis.

PCR used 60 Vbeta primers and 13 Jbeta primers. TCRdb keeps only in-frame clones here, not all; method: immunoSEQ multiplex PCR. The data contain 85,000 to 100,000 clones, about 60% of them singletons. The donors, nominally healthy at sampling, likely had unrecorded immune exposures. With regard to this clone: Its antigen is currently unknown.

CDR3 length: 16 residues. Germline lookup yields CDR1 SNHLY and CDR2 FYNNEI. V lost 7 bases to trimming and J lost 4 bases; unmatched junction nucleotides: 8. This TCR derives from a woman aged 25 to 45 in good health and CMV-seronegative. The specimen sequenced was PBMCs. The rearrangement joins TRBV2 to TRBJ1-6; 9 bases match TRBD1. CDR3 sequence: CASNWDRALYNSPLHF. CDR3 in DNA: TGTGCCAGCAATTGGGACAGGGCGCTGTATAATTCACCCCTCCACTTT.